This T cell receptor beta chain was identified during a study of human T cells and chemical hapten exposure. V lost 3 bases and J lost 5, with 16 bases in between. CDR3 size: 15 residues. This clonotype occurred a few times. The time point: pre-sensitization, week 0. Treatment specified: therapeutic diphenylcyclopropenone sensitization with weekly scalp DPC. TCRdb re-called the RACE reads with MiXCR, one entry per CDR3 protein. The sample shows some 360,000 distinct CDR3 sequences, approximately 5.1% of them seen only once. This sample comprised whole blood, obtained in connection with sensitization to the hapten diphenylcyclopropenone (DPC). This sequence was found in a woman between 45 and 65 years old with alopecia areata. Some clones in this sample may be carry-over from other donors' samples. V is TRBV12-3 or TRBV12-4 and J is TRBJ1-1; a possible D gene is TRBD1 (6 bases). The CDR3 bases are TGTGCCAGCAGTTTGGGGGCGGGGGCGCTTACTGAAGCTTTCTTT. It encodes CASSLGAGALTEAFF.